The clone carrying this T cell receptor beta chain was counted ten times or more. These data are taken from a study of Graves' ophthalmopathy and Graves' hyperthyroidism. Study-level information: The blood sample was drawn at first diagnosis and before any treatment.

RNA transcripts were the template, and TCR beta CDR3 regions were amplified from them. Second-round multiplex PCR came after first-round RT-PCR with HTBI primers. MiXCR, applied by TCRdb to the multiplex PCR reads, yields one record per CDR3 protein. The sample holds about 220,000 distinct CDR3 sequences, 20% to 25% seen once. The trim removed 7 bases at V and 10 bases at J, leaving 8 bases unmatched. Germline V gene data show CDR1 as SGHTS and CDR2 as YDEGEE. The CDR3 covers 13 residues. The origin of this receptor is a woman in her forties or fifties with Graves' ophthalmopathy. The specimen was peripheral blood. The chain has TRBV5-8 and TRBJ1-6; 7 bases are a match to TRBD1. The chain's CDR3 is CASSGQLGSPLHF. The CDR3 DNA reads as TGTGCCAGCTCGGGACAGTTGGGATCACCCCTCCACTTT.